This T cell receptor (beta chain) is drawn from a study of T cells in Graves' hyperthyroidism and ophthalmopathy. This CDR3 comprises 15 residues. Germline V gene data show CDR1 as MGHDK and CDR2 as SYGVNS. RNA transcripts served as the template for amplifying TCR beta CDR3 regions. First-round RT-PCR targeting the TCR CDR3 was performed with the HTBI primer set. TCRdb independently ran MiXCR on the multiplex PCR reads; one entry per CDR3 protein. The sample has about 540,000 distinct CDR3 sequences, about 43% seen once; the top ten hold roughly 8.2%. Not enrolled were patients with uncontrolled infection, other autoimmune disease, pregnancy or lactation. Together with thyroid ultrasound, orbital computed tomography, serum thyroxine and TRAb, clinical symptoms were used for diagnoses. In regard to this clonotype: Compared with germline, one end of the junction differs, possibly owing to a read error.

The clonotype comes from a woman aged 18-29 years with Graves' hyperthyroidism. The gene calls are TRBV25-1 and TRBJ1-6; D might be TRBD1 (6 bases). What was sequenced was peripheral blood or thyroid tissue (not recorded which). CDR3 region: CASSQVPQGRSPLHF. CDR3 sequence (DNA): TGCGCCAGCAGCCAAGTACCACAGGGCCGCTCACCCCTCCACTTT.